The 9 T cell receptor beta chains below all came from one sample that was sequenced in a study of beta chain features in type 1 diabetes. Study-wide findings and caveats: When Type 1 diabetes patients were examined, their TCRB CDR3s proved moderately but significantly shorter in all four CD4+ subsets.

Every isolated RNA sample was fully reverse transcribed, so sequencing captured expressed TCRB transcripts. Measured with immunoSEQ multiplex PCR; TCRdb has only the in-frame clones, and not every one. Of more than 120,000 clones in the sample, about 13% are singletons; the top ten hold under 1.5%. Their target antigens are unknown. The source material was central memory CD4+ T cells from blood. These receptors originate from a man between 18 and 29 years old with type 1 diabetes.

The chain has TRBV5-1 and TRBJ2-1; 11 nucleotides line up with TRBD2. The germline V gene has CDR1 SGHRS and CDR2 YFSETQ. Germline trimming cut 4 bases from V and 9 bases from J; bases unmatched to any gene: 12. CDR3 length equals 16 residues. In DNA, the CDR3 is TGCGCCAGCAGCCCCTCGGGACTAGCGGTGAGGAGTGAGCAGTTCTTC. Its translation is CASSPSGLAVRSEQFF. The variable domain in full, completed from reference TRBV5-1 and TRBJ2-1, reads KAGVTQTPRYLIKTRGQQVTLSCSPISGHRSVSWYQQTPGQGLQFLFEYFSETQRNKGNFPGRFSGRQFSNSRSEMNVSTLELGDSALYLCASSPSGLAVRSEQFFGPGTRLTVL.

This clone was seen only a few times. The chain uses TRBV6-5 and TRBJ1-6; D is undetermined. V was shortened by 7 bases and J by 5 bases, with 12 bases between the two germline ends. Per the germline V gene, CDR1 is MNHEY and CDR2 is SVGAGI. The CDR3 is made up of 14 amino acids. The CDR3 DNA is TGTGCCAGCAAGGGAGCTCTAAATAATTCACCCCTCCACTTT. It codes for CASKGALNNSPLHF.

The chain combines TRBV7-9 with TRBJ1-2; possibly TRBD1 for D (6 bases). In germline, CDR1 is SEHNR, CDR2 FQNEAQ (reference sequence). The CDR3 has 15 residues. Trimming shortened V by 1 base and J by 9 bases, and 18 bases separated the two germline ends. CDR3 in DNA: TGTGCCAGCAGCTTAGGGACAGAGCGGATCGTTAGCTACACCTTC. Protein sequence: CASSLGTERIVSYTF. Combining the CDR3 with reference TRBV7-9 and TRBJ1-2 gives the whole variable domain DTGVSQNPRHKITKRGQNVTFRCDPISEHNRLYWYRQTLGQGPEFLTYFQNEAQLEKSRLLSDRFSAERPKGSFSTLEIQRTEQGDSAMYLCASSLGTERIVSYTFGSGTRLTVV.

The chain combines TRBV19 with TRBJ2-5, with D possibly being TRBD1 (6 bases). From germline, CDR1 is LNHDA and CDR2 SQIVND (reference sequence). Deletions cut 5 bases from V and 5 bases from J, with 15 bases between. This CDR3 contains 14 residues. For the CDR3, the DNA is TGTGCCAGTAGTGGTTCAGGGGAGATGGAGACCCAGTACTTC. Its translation: CASSGSGEMETQYF.

The V gene is TRBV15, the J gene TRBJ2-5; D may be TRBD1 (6 bases). Per the germline V gene, CDR1 is LNHNV and CDR2 is YYDKDF (reference sequence). The CDR3 covers 15 residues. Trimming took 0 bases from V and 3 from J, leaving 11 bases between them. CDR3 residues: CATSRDQGTKETQYF. The DNA of the CDR3 is TGTGCCACCAGCAGAGATCAAGGGACAAAAGAGACCCAGTACTTC.

This clone has more than one count but fewer than ten. The rearrangement links TRBV29-1 to TRBJ2-7, with 12 bases matching TRBD2. Germline lookup yields CDR1 SQVTM and CDR2 ANQGSEA. This CDR3 contains 16 residues. The trim removed 4 bases at V and 3 bases at J, leaving 10 bases unmatched. The CDR3 DNA follows: TGCAGCGTTGTAATCCCGACTAGCGGGGGTGTCTACGAGCAGTACTTC. This translates into CSVVIPTSGGVYEQYF.

The gene calls are TRBV20-1 and TRBJ2-5; D is uncertain. The CDR3 length is 11 residues. V was clipped by 6 bases and J by 2 bases, with 7 bases between them. Germline V CDR1 and CDR2: DFQATT, SNEGSKA (reference sequence). The CDR3 sequence: CSAARQETQYF. CDR3 nucleotides: TGCAGTGCGGCCAGACAAGAGACCCAGTACTTC.

The V call is TRBV15, the J call TRBJ2-5; D not certain. Trimming stripped 4 bases from V and 5 bases from J, with 11 bases between. The CDR3 contains 13 residues. Germline assignment: CDR1 LNHNV and CDR2 YYDKDF (reference sequence). The CDR3 nucleotides read TGTGCCACCAGCATGCCAAATGAGGAGACCCAGTACTTC. This translates into CATSMPNEETQYF.

Here the CDR3 DNA reads TGCAGCGTTGAATCGGAAGGGAGGGAAGCTTTCTTT. This gives the protein CSVESEGREAFF. The chain links TRBV29-1 to TRBJ1-1; no clear D. The V end was cut by 2 bases, the J end by 8 bases, with 12 bases between. The CDR3 loop spans 12 amino acids. Germline V gene sequence: CDR1 SQVTM, CDR2 ANQGSEA.